This TCR beta chain appears in the sequencing data of a study of OX40 agonist ivuxolimab in advanced cancers. Study-level information: Dose-escalation patients had hepatocellular carcinoma, melanoma, renal cell or head and neck cancer.

This table comes from immunoSEQ multiplex PCR, and its TCRdb copy is limited to in-frame clones, with some not included. The sample includes about 89,000 clones, more than 75% seen only once; the top ten take 0.6% to 0.8%. The CDR3 runs to 11 residues. V was cut by 7 bases and J by 4 bases, with 10 bases left in between. The germline CDR1 and CDR2 sequences are SQVTM and ANQGSEA. The material sequenced was CD4+ or CD8+ T cells sorted from blood, taken in a trial of the OX40 agonist ivuxolimab. This chain links TRBV29-1 with TRBJ1-1, with a tentative D call TRBD1 (5 bases). The clonotype comes from an adult with an advanced solid tumor such as melanoma, head and neck, liver or kidney cancer. CDR3 protein: CSAGGGTEAFF. The DNA for the CDR3 is TGCAGCGCCGGGGGAGGCACTGAAGCTTTCTTT.